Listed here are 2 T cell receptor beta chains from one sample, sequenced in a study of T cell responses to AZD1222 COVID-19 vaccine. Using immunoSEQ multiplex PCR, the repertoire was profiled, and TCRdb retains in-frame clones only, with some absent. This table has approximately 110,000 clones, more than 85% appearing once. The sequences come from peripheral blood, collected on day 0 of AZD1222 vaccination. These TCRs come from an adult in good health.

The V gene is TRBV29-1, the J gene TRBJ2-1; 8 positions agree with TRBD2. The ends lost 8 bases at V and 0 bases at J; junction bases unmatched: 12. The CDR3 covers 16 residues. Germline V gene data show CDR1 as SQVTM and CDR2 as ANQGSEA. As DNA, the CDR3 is TGCAGCTCGCGGGGTCTAGCGGGTCACTCCTACAATGAGCAGTTCTTC. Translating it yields CSSRGLAGHSYNEQFF.

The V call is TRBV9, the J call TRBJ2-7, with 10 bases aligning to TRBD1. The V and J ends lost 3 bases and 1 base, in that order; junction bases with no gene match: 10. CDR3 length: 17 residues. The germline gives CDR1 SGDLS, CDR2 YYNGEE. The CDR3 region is CASSATTGTGASYEQYF. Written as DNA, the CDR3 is TGTGCCAGCAGCGCGACTACCGGGACAGGGGCATCCTACGAGCAGTACTTC.